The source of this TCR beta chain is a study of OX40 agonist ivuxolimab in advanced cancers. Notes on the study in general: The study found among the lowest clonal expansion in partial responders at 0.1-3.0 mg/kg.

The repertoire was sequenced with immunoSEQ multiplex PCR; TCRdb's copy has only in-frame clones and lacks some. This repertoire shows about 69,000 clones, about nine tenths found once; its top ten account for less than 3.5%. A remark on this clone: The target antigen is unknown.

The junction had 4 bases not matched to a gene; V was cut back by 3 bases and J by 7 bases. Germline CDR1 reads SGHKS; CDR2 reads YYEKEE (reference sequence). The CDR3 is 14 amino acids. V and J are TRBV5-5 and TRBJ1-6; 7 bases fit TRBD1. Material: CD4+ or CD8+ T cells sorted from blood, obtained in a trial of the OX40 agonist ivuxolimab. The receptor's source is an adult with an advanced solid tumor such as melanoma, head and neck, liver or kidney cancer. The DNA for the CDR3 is TGTGCCAGCAGCTCTCGGGACAGCAATTCACCCCTCCACTTT. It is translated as CASSSRDSNSPLHF.